The subject of this entry is one T cell receptor beta chain. This CDR3 is built from 18 residues. V lost 6 bases to trimming and J lost 8 bases; unmatched junction nucleotides: 19. Germline V lookup: CDR1 WNHNN, CDR2 SYGVQD (reference sequence). The record originates from a study of blood T cell repertoires in COVID-19. Study in general: Donors in the United States, Italy and Spain gave samples during acute or convalescent COVID-19. Nucleic acid was either cDNA or gDNA, and it came from T cells, B-cell-depleted T cells, or PBMCs.

Per the original methods: Amplification with reference gene primers provided the estimates of nucleated cell counts. TCRdb's copy holds only in-frame clones and misses some; the assay was immunoSEQ multiplex PCR. V and J calls and clone size are those listed in that table; D and trimming were worked out from the DNA. Here the sample spans some 300,000 clones, roughly 80% being singletons. This chain joins TRBV10-1 and TRBJ2-1; 10 bases map to TRBD2. Sequencing was carried out using peripheral blood. This receptor was identified in a woman aged 45-60 years with active or convalescent COVID-19. The CDR3 DNA follows: TGCGCCAGCAGACGCCGTTCGGCTAGCGGGAGTTTATGGGATGAGCAGTTCTTC. The encoded protein is CASRRRSASGSLWDEQFF.